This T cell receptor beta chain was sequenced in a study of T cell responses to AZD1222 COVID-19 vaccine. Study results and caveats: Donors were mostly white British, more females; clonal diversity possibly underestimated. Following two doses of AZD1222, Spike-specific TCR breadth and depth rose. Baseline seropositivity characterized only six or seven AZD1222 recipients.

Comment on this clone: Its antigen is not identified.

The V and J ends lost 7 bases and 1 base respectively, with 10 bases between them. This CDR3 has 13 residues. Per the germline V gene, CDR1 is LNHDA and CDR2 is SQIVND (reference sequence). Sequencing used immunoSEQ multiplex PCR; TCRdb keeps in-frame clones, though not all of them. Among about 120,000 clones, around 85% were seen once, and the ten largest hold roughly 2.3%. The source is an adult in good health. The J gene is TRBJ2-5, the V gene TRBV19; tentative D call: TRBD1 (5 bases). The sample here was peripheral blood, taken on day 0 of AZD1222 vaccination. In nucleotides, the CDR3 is TGTGCCAGTACGAGGACACCCCAAGAGACCCAGTACTTC. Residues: CASTRTPQETQYF.